This TCR beta chain was sequenced for a study of preoperative IRX-2 immunotherapy in early breast cancer. Noted treatment: preoperative locoregional IRX-2 cytokine immunotherapy. Preoperative locoregional IRX-2 cytokine immunotherapy was tested in the phase Ib source study. Repertoires were generated with immunoSEQ multiplex PCR, while TCRdb's copy carries only in-frame clones and drops some. This sample has 30,000 to 35,000 clones, with more than 90% found just once. V lost 2 bases, J lost 3 bases, and 11 bases lay in between. The CDR3 is 15 amino acids. Germline loops: CDR1 ENHRY, CDR2 SYGVKD. The specimen was collected from a patient treated with IRX-2 immunotherapy. This TCR derives from a human donor with breast cancer. V usage is TRBV10-3 and J usage is TRBJ2-1; possibly TRBD1 for D (5 bases). The CDR3 loop is CAISEDSRYYNEQFF. DNA for the CDR3: TGTGCCATCAGTGAGGACAGCCGCTACTACAATGAGCAGTTCTTC.